These 6 T cell receptor beta chains originate from one sample sequenced in a study of T cells in Graves' hyperthyroidism and ophthalmopathy. Amplified regions were TCR beta CDR3 sequences from RNA transcripts. The HTBI primer set was used in a first-round RT-PCR of the TCR CDR3. One entry per CDR3 protein results from TCRdb running MiXCR on the multiplex PCR reads. Among around 700,000 distinct CDR3 sequences listed, roughly 20% were seen once. Material: blood. All receptors come from a woman between 45 and 60 years old with Graves' hyperthyroidism that later progressed to Graves' ophthalmopathy.

Ten or more counts support this clonotype. The CDR3 sequence: CASSSTMTGGYGYTF. The CDR3 nucleotides read TGTGCCAGCAGCTCTACCATGACAGGGGGCTATGGCTACACCTTC. The rearrangement joins TRBV2 to TRBJ1-2, with 9 positions matching TRBD1. This CDR3 region has 15 residues. V shed 6 bases, J shed 4 bases, and the junction held 9 bases outside the gene matches. Germline V gene data show CDR1 as SNHLY and CDR2 as FYNNEI.

A few counts support this clonotype. The V call is TRBV27, the J call TRBJ2-7; no clear D. The CDR3 totals 13 residues. Germline V gene data show CDR1 as MNHEY and CDR2 as SMNVEV (reference sequence). V was clipped by 4 bases and J by 4 bases, with 11 bases between them. The CDR3 DNA reads TGTGCCAGCAGTTCGTTTGAAGGTTACGAGCAGTACTTC. Residues: CASSSFEGYEQYF.

This clonotype occurred once. The V and J genes are TRBV3-1 and TRBJ1-1, with 7 bases that match TRBD1. This CDR3 region has 14 residues. The germline gives CDR1 LGHDT, CDR2 YNNKEL (reference sequence). Trimming took 8 bases from V and 4 from J; bases not matched to a gene: 10. DNA for the CDR3: TGTGCCAGCGCAACACAGGGGCTCGGCACTGAAGCTTTCTTT. Its translation: CASATQGLGTEAFF.

This clonotype was seen a handful of times. The chain uses TRBV7-2 and TRBJ1-2; D unresolved. CDR3 size: 15 residues. Germline-derived CDR1 and CDR2 are SGHTA and FQGNSA. V lost 1 base and J lost 7, with 16 bases in between. The CDR3 DNA sequence: TGTGCCAGCAGCTTAGTATCTTCGCGGATAGGTGGCTACACCTTC. Translation gives CASSLVSSRIGGYTF. The full variable domain, its missing parts supplied by reference TRBV7-2 and TRBJ1-2, is GAGVSQSPSNKVTEKGKDVELRCDPISGHTALYWYRQSLGQGLEFLIYFQGNSAPDKSGLPSDRFSAERTGGSVSTLTIQRTQQEDSAVYLCASSLVSSRIGGYTFGSGTRLTVV.

The rearrangement joins TRBV6-1 to TRBJ2-1, with 9 bases lining up with TRBD1. The CDR3 is 13 amino acids. The V gene's germline CDR1 is MNHNS and CDR2 SASEGT. V lost 11 bases to trimming and J lost 6 bases; unmatched junction nucleotides: 8. The CDR3 coding sequence is TGTGCCGGCACCATGACAGGGGGCAATGAGCAGTTCTTC. Protein: CAGTMTGGNEQFF.

The chain joins TRBV27 to TRBJ1-5; 9 bases are shared with TRBD1. The CDR3 is 15 residues long. V lost 6 bases and J lost 6; bases outside the gene matches: 9. From germline, CDR1 is MNHEY and CDR2 SMNVEV (reference sequence). CDR3 amino acids: CASRDTGGRGQPQHF. CDR3 sequence (DNA): TGTGCCAGCAGGGATACAGGGGGCCGGGGTCAGCCCCAGCATTTT.